The rows below give T cell receptor beta chains drawn from one sample of a study of blood T cell repertoires in COVID-19. Sequencing used immunoSEQ multiplex PCR; TCRdb keeps in-frame clones, though not all of them. The sample shows approximately 300,000 clones, about 92% of them seen only once. Specimen: PBMCs or T cells enriched from blood (not recorded which). The source is a woman in her twenties or thirties who had recovered from COVID-19. The CDR3 runs from the conserved cysteine through the conserved F or W. Fields, in order: V gene, CDR3 protein.

>TRBV3-1/TRBV3-2
CASSPGGEQYF
>TRBV7-2
CASSPTGMGNQPQHF
>TRBV5-1
CASSPGQGGAEKLFF
>TRBV2
CASKTKRAGREEEKLFF
>TRBV4-1
CASSQGLATPSYTGELFF
>TRBV7-9
CASSLDRGYGYTF
>TRBV10-2
CASGGSAQGNEQFF
>TRBV11-1
CASSLAEGATEAFF
>TRBV7-2
CASSSGGPLGNEQFF
>TRBV5-1
CASSLNGGQNYGYTF
>TRBV20-1
CSATPGTQYF
>TRBV4-1
CASRDGQGKINTEAFF
>TRBV7-9
CASSSVSPGQGNTIYF
>TRBV7-7
CASSELAGGPTDTQYF
>TRBV13
CASSRGQVQETQYF
>TRBV7-9
CASSFSGFSGYTF
>TRBV2
CASWDRAGEQYF
>TRBV7-3
CASSLTGGSGANVLTF
>TRBV6-7
CANRDGLTGNTIYF
>TRBV5-1
CASSLAAGQGIYEQYF
>TRBV28
CASSLSRRSSGNTIYF
>TRBV27
CASSLSREDYEQYF
>TRBV3-1/TRBV3-2
CARKVTGTSGRCIKVNEQFF
>TRBV7-9
CASSGGTGRYEQYF
>TRBV10-3
CAISESTGQGAPYEQYF
>TRBV29-1
CSVAQGGYGYTF
>TRBV6-2/TRBV6-3
CASSYSTQGPYEQYF
>TRBV6-5
CASSRGVHSGNTIYF
>TRBV4-1
CASSFGLAGTEQFF
>TRBV18
CASSPEDSTYEQYF
>TRBV6-5
CASRGGSDSPLHF
>TRBV13
CASSPGGGYTF
>TRBV18
CASSLGTANEKLFF
>TRBV28
CASSFGRGRVDQPQHF
>TRBV19
CATTSGGPAYNEQFF
>TRBV25-1
CASRGSLRTYEQYF
>TRBV25-1
CASSSPTGYNEKLFF
>TRBV4-1
CASSQRTSGGSYNEQFF
>TRBV18
CASSAGLNQPQHF
>TRBV28
CASSFNTGTVYNEQFF
>TRBV15
CATSRKGSGNTIYF
>TRBV23-1
CASSPRSWLAGGSTDTQYF